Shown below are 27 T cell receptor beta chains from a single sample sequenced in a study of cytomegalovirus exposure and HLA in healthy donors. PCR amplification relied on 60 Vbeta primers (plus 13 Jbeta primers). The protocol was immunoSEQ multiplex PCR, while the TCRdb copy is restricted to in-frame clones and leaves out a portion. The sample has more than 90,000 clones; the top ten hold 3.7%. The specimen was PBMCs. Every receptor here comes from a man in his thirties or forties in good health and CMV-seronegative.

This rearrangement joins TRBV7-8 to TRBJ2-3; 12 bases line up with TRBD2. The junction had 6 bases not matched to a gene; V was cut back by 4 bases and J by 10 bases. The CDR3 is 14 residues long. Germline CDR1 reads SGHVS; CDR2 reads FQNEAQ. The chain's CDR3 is CASSSSGGEGAQYF. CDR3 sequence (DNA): TGTGCCAGCAGCTCTAGCGGGGGGGAAGGGGCGCAGTATTTT.

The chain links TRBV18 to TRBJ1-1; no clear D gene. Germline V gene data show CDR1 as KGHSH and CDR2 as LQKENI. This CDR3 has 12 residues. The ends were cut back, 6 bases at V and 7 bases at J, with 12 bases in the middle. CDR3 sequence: CASSPGHYEAFF. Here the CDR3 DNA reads TGTGCCAGCTCGCCCGGCCACTATGAAGCTTTCTTT.

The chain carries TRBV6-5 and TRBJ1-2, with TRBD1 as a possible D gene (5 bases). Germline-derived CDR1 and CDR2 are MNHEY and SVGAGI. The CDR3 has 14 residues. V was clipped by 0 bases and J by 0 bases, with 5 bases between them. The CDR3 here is CASSYSTANYGYTF. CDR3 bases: TGTGCCAGCAGTTACTCGACAGCTAACTATGGCTACACCTTC.

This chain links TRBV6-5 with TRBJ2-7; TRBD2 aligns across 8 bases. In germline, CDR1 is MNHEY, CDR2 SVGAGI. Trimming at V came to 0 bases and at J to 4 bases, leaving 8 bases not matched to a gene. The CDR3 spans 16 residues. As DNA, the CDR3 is TGTGCCAGCAGTTACTCTGCCGGGGGGGCGAGGTACGAGCAGTACTTC. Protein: CASSYSAGGARYEQYF.

This chain's CDR3 is CASSYAKSGTQYF. In DNA form, the CDR3 reads TGTGCCAGCAGTTACGCGAAGTCCGGGACCCAGTACTTC. This chain links TRBV6-6 with TRBJ2-5, with unresolved D. The germline V gene has CDR1 MNHNY and CDR2 SVGAGI (reference sequence). Trimming stripped 2 bases from V and 7 bases from J, with 11 bases between. The CDR3 covers 13 residues.

The CDR3, as DNA: TGTGCCAGCAGCCAGACTAGCGGGGGGGCCGATGAGCAGTTCTTC. It translates to CASSQTSGGADEQFF. J is TRBJ2-1 and V is TRBV4-2, with 14 positions matching TRBD2. The CDR3 loop spans 15 amino acids. Trimming at V came to 3 bases and at J to 8 bases, leaving 3 bases not matched to a gene. Germline CDR1 is LGHNA and CDR2 is YNFKEQ.

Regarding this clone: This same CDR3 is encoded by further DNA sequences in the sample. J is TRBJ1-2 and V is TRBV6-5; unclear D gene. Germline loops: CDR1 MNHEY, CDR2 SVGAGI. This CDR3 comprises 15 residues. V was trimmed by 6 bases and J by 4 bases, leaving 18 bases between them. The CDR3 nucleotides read TGTGCCAGCAGACCGTCTCCCGAGGGAATCTATGGCTACACCTTC. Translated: CASRPSPEGIYGYTF.

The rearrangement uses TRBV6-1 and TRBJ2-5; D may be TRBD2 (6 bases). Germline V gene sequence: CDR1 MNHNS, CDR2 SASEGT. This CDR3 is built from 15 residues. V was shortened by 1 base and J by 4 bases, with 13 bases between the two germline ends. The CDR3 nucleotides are TGTGCCAGCAGTGAAGGGGCAGGGCGGGGAGAGACCCAGTACTTC. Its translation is CASSEGAGRGETQYF.

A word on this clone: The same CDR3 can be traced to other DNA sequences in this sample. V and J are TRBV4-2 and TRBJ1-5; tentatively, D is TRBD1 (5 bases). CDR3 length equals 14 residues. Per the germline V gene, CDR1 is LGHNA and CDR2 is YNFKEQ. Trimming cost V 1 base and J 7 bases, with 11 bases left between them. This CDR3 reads CASSQAGGNQPQHF. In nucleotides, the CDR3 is TGTGCCAGCAGCCAAGCGGGGGGAAACCAGCCCCAGCATTTT.

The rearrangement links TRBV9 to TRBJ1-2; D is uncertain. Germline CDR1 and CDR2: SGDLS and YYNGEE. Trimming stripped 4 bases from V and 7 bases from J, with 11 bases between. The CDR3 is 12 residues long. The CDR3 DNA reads TGTGCCAGCAGCCCCCGACTTGGTGGCTACACCTTC. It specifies CASSPRLGGYTF. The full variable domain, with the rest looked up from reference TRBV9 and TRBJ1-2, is DSGVTQTPKHLITATGQRVTLRCSPRSGDLSVYWYQQSLDQGLQFLIQYYNGEERAKGNILERFSAQQFPDLHSELNLSSLELGDSALYFCASSPRLGGYTFGSGTRLTVV.

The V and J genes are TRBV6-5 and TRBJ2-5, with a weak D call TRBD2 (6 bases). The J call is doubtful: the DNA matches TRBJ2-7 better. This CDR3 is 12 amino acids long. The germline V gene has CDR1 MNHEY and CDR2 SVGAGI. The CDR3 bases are TGTGCCAGCTTCGGAGGGGCCTACGAGCAGTACTTC. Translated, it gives CASFGGAYEQYF.

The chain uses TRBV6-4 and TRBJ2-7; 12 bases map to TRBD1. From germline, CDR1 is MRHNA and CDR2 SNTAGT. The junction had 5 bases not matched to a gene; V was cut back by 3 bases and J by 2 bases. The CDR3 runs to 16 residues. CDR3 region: CASSDCRDRGPYEQYF. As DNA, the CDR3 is TGTGCCAGCAGTGATTGCCGGGACAGGGGGCCCTACGAGCAGTACTTC.

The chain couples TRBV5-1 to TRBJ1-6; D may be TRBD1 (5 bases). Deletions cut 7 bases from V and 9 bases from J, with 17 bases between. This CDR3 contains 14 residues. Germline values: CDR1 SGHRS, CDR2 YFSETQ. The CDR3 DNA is TGCGCCAGCGGTCGGGAGGGGTCTGGTTCACCCCTCCACTTT. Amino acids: CASGREGSGSPLHF.

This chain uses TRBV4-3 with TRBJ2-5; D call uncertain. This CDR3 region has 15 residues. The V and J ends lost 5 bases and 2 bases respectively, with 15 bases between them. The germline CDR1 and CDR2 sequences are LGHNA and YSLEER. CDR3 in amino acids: CASSSRWLDQETQYF. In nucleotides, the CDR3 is TGCGCCAGCAGCTCCCGATGGCTAGATCAAGAGACCCAGTACTTC.

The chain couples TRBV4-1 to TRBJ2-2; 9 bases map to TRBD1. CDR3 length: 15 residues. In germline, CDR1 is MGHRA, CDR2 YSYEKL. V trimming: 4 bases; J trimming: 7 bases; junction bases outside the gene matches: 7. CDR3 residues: CASSPLTGGYGELFF. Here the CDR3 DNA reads TGCGCCAGCAGCCCTCTGACAGGGGGATACGGGGAGCTGTTTTTT.

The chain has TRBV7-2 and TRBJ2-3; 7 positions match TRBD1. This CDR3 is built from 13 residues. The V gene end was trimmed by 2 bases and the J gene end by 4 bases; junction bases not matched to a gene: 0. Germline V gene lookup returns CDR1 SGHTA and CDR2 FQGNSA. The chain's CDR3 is CASSLRGPDTQYF. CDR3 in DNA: TGTGCCAGCAGCTTAAGGGGGCCAGATACGCAGTATTTT.

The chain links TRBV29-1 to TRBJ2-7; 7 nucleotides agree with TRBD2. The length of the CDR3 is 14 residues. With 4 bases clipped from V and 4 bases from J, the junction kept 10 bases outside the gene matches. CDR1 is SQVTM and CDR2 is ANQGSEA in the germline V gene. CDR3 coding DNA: TGCAGCGTTGGAGTTAGGGGAGGGATTTACGAGCAGTACTTC. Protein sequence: CSVGVRGGIYEQYF.

CDR3 sequence reads: CASSEARVRKETQYF. As DNA, the CDR3 is TGTGCCAGCAGTGAAGCGAGGGTTCGCAAAGAGACCCAGTACTTC. This chain joins TRBV2 and TRBJ2-5; tentative D call: TRBD2 (5 bases). The CDR3 is 15 amino acids. Trimming pared 0 bases from V and 3 bases from J, leaving 11 bases between. Germline V gives CDR1 SNHLY, CDR2 FYNNEI.

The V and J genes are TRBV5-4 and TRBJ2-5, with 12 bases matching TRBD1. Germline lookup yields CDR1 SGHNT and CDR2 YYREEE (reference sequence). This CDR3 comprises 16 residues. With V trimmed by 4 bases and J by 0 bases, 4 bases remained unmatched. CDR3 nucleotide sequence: TGTGCCAGCAGCGGGGACAGGGGGCTTTACCAAGAGACCCAGTACTTC. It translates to CASSGDRGLYQETQYF.

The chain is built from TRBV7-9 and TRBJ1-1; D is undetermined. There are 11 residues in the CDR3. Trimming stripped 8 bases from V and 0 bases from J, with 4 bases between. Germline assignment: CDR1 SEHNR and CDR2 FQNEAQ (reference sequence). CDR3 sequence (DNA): TGTGCCAGCGTCATGAACACTGAAGCTTTCTTT. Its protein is CASVMNTEAFF. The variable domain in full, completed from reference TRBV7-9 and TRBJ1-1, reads DTGVSQNPRHKITKRGQNVTFRCDPISEHNRLYWYRQTLGQGPEFLTYFQNEAQLEKSRLLSDRFSAERPKGSFSTLEIQRTEQGDSAMYLCASVMNTEAFFGQGTRLTVV.

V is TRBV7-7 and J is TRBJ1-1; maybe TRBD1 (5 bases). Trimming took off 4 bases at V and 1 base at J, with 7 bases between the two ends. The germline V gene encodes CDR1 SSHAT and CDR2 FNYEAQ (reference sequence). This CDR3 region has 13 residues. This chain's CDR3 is CASSSQENTEAFF. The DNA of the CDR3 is TGTGCCAGCAGCTCACAGGAGAACACTGAAGCTTTCTTT.

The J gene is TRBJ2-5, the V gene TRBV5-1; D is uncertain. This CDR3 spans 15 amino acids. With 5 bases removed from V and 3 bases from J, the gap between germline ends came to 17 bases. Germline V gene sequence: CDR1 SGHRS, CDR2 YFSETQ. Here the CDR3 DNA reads TGCGCCAGCAGTCGCCGGTTCGGCGGAGAAGAGACCCAGTACTTC. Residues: CASSRRFGGEETQYF.

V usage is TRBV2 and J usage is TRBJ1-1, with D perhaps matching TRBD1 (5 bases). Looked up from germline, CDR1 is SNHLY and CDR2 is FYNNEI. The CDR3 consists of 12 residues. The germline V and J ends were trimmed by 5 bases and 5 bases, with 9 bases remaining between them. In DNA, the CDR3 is TGTGCCAGCAGTCTCAGGGTAACTGAAGCTTTCTTT. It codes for CASSLRVTEAFF.

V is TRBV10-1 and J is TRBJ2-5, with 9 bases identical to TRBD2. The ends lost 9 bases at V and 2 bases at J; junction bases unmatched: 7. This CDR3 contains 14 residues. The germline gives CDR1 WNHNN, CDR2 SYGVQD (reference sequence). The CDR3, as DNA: TGCGCCAGTGTTACTAGCGGGTCACAAGAGACCCAGTACTTC. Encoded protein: CASVTSGSQETQYF.

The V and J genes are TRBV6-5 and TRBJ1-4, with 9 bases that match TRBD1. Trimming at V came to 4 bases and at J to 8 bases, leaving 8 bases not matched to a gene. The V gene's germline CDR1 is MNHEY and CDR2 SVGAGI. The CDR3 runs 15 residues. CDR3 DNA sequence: TGTGCCAGCAGTTGGCGGACAGGGGTGCTCGAAAAACTGTTTTTT. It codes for CASSWRTGVLEKLFF.

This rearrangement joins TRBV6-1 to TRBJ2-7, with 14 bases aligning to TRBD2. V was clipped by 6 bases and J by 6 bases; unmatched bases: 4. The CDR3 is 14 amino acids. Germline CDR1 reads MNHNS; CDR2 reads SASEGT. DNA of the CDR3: TGTGCCAGCAGCCTGGGACTAGCGGGGGCCGAGCAGTACTTC. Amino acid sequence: CASSLGLAGAEQYF.

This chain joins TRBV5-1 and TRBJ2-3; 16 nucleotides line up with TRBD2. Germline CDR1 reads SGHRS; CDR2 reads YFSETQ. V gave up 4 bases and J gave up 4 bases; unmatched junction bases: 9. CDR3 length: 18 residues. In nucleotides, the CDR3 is TGCGCCAGCAGCCCCGGGACTAGCGGGGGGGCCTTTGCAGATACGCAGTATTTT. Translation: CASSPGTSGGAFADTQYF. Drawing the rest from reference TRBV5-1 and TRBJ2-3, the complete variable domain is KAGVTQTPRYLIKTRGQQVTLSCSPISGHRSVSWYQQTPGQGLQFLFEYFSETQRNKGNFPGRFSGRQFSNSRSEMNVSTLELGDSALYLCASSPGTSGGAFADTQYFGPGTRLTVL.